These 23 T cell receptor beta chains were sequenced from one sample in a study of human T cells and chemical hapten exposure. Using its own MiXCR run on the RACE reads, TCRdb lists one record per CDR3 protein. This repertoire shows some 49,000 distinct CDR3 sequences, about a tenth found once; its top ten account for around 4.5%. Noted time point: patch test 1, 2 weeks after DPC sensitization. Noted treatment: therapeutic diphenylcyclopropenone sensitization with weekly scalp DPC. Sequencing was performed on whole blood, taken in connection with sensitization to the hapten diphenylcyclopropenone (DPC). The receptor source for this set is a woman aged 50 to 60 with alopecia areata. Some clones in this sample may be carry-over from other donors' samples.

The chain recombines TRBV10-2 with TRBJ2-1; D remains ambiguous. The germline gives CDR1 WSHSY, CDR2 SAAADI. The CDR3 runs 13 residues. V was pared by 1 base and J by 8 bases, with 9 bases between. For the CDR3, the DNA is TGCGCCAGCAGTGAGTTCGCCCGGGATGAGCAGTTCTTC. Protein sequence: CASSEFARDEQFF.

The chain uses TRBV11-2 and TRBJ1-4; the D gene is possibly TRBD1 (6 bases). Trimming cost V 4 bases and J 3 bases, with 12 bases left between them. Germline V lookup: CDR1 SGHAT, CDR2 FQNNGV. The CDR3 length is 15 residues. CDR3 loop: CASSSMGGPNEKLFF. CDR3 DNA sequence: TGTGCCAGCAGCTCAATGGGGGGCCCTAATGAAAAACTGTTTTTT. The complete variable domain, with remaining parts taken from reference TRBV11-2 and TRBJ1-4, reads EAGVAQSPRYKIIEKRQSVAFWCNPISGHATLYWYQQILGQGPKLLIQFQNNGVVDDSQLPKDRFSAERLKGVDSTLKIQPAKLEDSAVYLCASSSMGGPNEKLFFGSGTQLSVL.

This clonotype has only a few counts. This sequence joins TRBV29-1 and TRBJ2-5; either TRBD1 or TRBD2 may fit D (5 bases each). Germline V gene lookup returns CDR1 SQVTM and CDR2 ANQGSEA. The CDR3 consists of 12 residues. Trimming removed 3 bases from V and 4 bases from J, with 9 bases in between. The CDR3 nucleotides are TGCAGCGTTGACAGGGCGGGAGAGACCCAGTACTTC. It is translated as CSVDRAGETQYF.

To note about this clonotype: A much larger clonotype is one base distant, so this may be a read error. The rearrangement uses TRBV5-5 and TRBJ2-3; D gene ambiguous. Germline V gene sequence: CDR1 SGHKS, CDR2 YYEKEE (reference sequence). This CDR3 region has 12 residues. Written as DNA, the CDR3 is TGTGCCAGCAGCGATAGTGGAGATACGCGGTATTTT. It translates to CASSDSGDTRYF.

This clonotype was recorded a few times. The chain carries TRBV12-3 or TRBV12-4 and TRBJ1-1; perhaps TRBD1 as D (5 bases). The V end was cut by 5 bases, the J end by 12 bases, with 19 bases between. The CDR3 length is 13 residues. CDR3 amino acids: CASSRQQGPTTFF. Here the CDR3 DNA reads TGTGCCAGCAGTAGACAGCAGGGTCCAACCACTTTCTTT.

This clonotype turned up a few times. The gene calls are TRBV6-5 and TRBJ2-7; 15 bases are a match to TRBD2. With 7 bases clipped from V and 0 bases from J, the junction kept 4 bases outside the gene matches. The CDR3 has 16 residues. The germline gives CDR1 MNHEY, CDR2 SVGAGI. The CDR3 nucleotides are TGTGCCAGCACCGGGACTAGCGGGGGGAGCTCCTACGAGCAGTACTTC. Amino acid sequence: CASTGTSGGSSYEQYF.

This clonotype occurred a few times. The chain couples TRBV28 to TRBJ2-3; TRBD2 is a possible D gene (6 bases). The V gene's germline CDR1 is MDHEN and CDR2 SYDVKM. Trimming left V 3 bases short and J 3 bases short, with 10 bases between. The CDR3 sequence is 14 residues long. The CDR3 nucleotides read TGTGCCAGCAGTTTTCTGGCGGGGACAGATACGCAGTATTTT. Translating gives CASSFLAGTDTQYF.

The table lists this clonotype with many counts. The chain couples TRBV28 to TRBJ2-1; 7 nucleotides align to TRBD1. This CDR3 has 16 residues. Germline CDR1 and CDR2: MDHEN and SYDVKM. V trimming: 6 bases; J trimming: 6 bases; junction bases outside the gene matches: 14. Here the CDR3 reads CASRHGTVQWVNEQFF. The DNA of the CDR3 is TGTGCCAGCAGACACGGGACAGTTCAATGGGTCAATGAGCAGTTCTTC. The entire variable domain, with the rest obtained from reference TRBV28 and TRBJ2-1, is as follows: DVKVTQSSRYLVKRTGEKVFLECVQDMDHENMFWYRQDPGLGLRLIYFSYDVKMKEKGDIPEGYSVSREKKERFSLILESASTNQTSMYLCASRHGTVQWVNEQFFGPGTRLTVL.

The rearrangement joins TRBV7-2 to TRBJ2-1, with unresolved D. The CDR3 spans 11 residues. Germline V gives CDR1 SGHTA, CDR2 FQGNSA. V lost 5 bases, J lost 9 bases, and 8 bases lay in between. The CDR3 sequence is CASSKSSEQFF. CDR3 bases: TGTGCCAGCAGCAAGAGCAGTGAGCAGTTCTTC.

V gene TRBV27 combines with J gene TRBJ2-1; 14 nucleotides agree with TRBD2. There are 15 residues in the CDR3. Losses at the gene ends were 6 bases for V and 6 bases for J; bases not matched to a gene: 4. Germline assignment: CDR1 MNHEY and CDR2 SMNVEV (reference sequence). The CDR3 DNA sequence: TGTGCCAGCAGCGAGGGACTAGCGGGAGTCAATGAGCAGTTCTTC. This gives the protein CASSEGLAGVNEQFF.

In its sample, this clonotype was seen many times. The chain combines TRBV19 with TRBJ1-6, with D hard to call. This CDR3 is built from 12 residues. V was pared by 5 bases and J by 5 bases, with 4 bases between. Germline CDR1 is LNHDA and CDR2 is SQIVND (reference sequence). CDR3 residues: CASSSHNSPLHF. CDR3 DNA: TGTGCCAGTAGTTCGCATAATTCACCCCTCCACTTT.

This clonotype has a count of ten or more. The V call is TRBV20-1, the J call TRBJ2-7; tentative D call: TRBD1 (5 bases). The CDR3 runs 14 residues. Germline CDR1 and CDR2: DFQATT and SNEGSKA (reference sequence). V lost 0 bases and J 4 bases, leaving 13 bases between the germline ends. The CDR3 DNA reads TGCAGTGCTAGAGATGACAGCTCGACGTACGAGCAGTACTTC. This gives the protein CSARDDSSTYEQYF.

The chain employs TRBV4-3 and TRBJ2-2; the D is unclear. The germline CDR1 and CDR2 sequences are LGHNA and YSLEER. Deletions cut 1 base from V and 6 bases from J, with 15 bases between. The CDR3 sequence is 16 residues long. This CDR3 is CASSQGGRRVAGELFF. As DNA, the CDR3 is TGCGCCAGCAGCCAAGGAGGCAGGCGTGTGGCCGGGGAGCTGTTTTTT.

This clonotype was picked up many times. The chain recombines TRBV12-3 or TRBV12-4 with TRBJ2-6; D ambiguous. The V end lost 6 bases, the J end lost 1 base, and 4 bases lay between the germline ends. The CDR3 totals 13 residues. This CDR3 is CASRESGANVLTF. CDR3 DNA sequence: TGTGCCAGCAGGGAGTCTGGGGCCAACGTCCTGACTTTC.

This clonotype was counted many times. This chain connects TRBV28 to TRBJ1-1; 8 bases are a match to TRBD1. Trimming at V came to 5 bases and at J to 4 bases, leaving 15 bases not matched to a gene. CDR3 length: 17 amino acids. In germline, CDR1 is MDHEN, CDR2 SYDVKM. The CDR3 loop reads CASSLRGPGTGATEAFF. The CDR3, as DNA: TGTGCCAGCAGTCTTAGGGGCCCCGGGACAGGCGCCACTGAAGCTTTCTTT.

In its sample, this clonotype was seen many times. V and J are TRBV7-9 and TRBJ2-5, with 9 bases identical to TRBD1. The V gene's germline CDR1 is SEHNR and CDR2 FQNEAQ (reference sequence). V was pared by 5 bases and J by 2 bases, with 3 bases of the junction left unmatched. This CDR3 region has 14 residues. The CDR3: CASSADRGQETQYF. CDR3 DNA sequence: TGTGCCAGCAGCGCGGACAGGGGTCAAGAGACCCAGTACTTC.

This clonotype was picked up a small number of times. The CDR3 is CASRRTDTQYF. The CDR3, as DNA: TGTGCCAGCAGACGCACAGATACGCAGTATTTT. V usage is TRBV6-5 and J usage is TRBJ2-3; D uncertain. Germline V gene lookup returns CDR1 MNHEY and CDR2 SVGAGI. V lost 6 bases and J lost 1, with 2 bases in between. CDR3 length equals 11 residues.

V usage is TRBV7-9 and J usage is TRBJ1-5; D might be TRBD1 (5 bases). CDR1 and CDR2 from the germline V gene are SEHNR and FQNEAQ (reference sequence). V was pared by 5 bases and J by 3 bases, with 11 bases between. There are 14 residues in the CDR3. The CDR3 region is CASSPDSSNQPQHF. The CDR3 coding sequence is TGTGCCAGCAGCCCTGACAGCTCCAATCAGCCCCAGCATTTT.

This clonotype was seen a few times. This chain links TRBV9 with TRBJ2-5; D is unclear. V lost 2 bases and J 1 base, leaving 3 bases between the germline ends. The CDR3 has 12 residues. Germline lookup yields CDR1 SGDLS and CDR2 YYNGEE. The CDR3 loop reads CASSVTQETQYF. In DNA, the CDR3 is TGTGCCAGCAGCGTCACCCAAGAGACCCAGTACTTC. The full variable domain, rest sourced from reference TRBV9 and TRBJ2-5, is DSGVTQTPKHLITATGQRVTLRCSPRSGDLSVYWYQQSLDQGLQFLIQYYNGEERAKGNILERFSAQQFPDLHSELNLSSLELGDSALYFCASSVTQETQYFGPGTRLLVL.

The CDR3 sequence is CASSLGTSTDEQFF. CDR3 sequence (DNA): TGCGCCAGCAGCTTGGGGACTTCCACGGATGAGCAGTTCTTC. The V gene is TRBV5-1, the J gene TRBJ2-1, with a possible D match to TRBD2 (5 bases). The V gene's germline CDR1 is SGHRS and CDR2 YFSETQ. V was trimmed by 0 bases and J by 8 bases, leaving 12 bases between them. The CDR3 covers 14 residues.

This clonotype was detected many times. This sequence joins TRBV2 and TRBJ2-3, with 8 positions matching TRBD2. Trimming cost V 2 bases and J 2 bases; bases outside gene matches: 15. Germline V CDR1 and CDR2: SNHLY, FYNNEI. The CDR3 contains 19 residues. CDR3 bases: TGTGCCAGCAGTGAATACCAGACGGGAGGGCAATACTCCACAGATACGCAGTATTTT. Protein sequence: CASSEYQTGGQYSTDTQYF. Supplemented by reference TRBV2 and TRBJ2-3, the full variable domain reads EPEVTQTPSHQVTQMGQEVILRCVPISNHLYFYWYRQILGQKVEFLVSFYNNEISEKSEIFDDQFSVERPDGSNFTLKIRSTKLEDSAMYFCASSEYQTGGQYSTDTQYFGPGTRLTVL.

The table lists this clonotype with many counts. The CDR3 loop is CASSQGFSGNTIYF. The CDR3 DNA reads TGTGCCAGCAGCCAAGGGTTCTCTGGAAACACCATATATTTT. This sequence joins TRBV3-1 and TRBJ1-3, with D unclear. The CDR3 is made up of 14 amino acids. With 1 base removed from V and 0 bases from J, the gap between germline ends came to 4 bases. The germline V gene has CDR1 LGHDT and CDR2 YNNKEL (reference sequence).

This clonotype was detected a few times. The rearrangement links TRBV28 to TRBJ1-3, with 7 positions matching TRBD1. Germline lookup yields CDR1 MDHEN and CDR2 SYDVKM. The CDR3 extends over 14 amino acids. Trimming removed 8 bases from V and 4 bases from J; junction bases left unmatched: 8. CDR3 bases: TGTGCCAGCTCAGCGACAGGGTCAGGAAACACCATATATTTT. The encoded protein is CASSATGSGNTIYF. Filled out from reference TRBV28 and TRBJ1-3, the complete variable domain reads DVKVTQSSRYLVKRTGEKVFLECVQDMDHENMFWYRQDPGLGLRLIYFSYDVKMKEKGDIPEGYSVSREKKERFSLILESASTNQTSMYLCASSATGSGNTIYFGEGSWLTVV.